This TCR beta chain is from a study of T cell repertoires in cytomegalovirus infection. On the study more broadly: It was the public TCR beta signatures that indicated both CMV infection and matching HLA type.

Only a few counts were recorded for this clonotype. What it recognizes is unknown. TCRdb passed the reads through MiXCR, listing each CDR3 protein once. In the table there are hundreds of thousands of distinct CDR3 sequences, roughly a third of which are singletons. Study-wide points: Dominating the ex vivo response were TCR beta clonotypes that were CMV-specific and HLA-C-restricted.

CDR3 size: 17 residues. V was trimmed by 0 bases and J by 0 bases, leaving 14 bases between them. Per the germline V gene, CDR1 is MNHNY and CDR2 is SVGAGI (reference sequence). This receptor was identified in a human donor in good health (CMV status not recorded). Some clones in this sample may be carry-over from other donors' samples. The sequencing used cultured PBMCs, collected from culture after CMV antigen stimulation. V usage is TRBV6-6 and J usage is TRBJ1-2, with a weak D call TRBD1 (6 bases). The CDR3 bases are TGTGCCAGCAGTTACTCGAAACAGGGAAAAGCTAACTATGGCTACACCTTC. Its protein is CASSYSKQGKANYGYTF.